This T cell receptor beta chain was profiled in a study of shared clonotypes between healthy human individuals (dated by TCRdb to about 2020). Looking at the study overall: The cohort included three men and two women between 18 and 49 years of age. For each donor, CD4 naive and CD4 memory were each given three plates, CD8 naive was given two plates, and CD8 memory was given one plate. To estimate repertoire size and how much clonotype sharing occurs between individuals, the study deeply sequenced the blood TCR repertoires of about 5 healthy adults. To increase sequencing depth and limit assay-specific biases, TCR repertoire library preparation and sequencing were carried out by different laboratories using diverse techniques. Each donor's leukapheresis produced roughly between roughly 0.85 and 10 billion PBMCs. The study at large found these results: Because the study included a small number of donors, the genetic and exposure-history diversity represented was limited. Compared with non-shared clonotypes, the clonotypes found in all four sorted-subset donors had higher generation probabilities. When a handful of donors were compared, the shared fraction of clonotypes was about 5% for naive CD4, less than 4% for naive CD8, roughly 2.5% for memory CD4, and roughly 0.43% for memory CD8. Sampling was restricted to blood, and TCR repertoires in tissue are likely to differ from TCR repertoires in blood. Estimated clonotype richness was generally larger for naive than for memory subsets. Rarefaction of sorted-subset datasets indicated incomplete sequencing despite the large sequencing depth. Pairwise subsampling indicated that sequencing depth was expected to affect the degree of clonotype sharing among donors.

On this clone: Its cognate antigen has yet to be identified. It has no much larger one-base neighbor in the sample; base qualities were not kept.

Using the deep immunoSEQ assay, TCR CDR3 regions were amplified from genomic DNA by multiplex PCR. Extracted genomic DNA from each cell subset was distributed evenly across all wells of several immunoSEQ 96-well plates, and each plate was treated as a replicate. Each replicate PCR for sorted subsets received roughly 0.2 ug genomic DNA, equal to roughly 30,000 T cell genomes. The purified libraries were quantified using a Qubit 3.0 fluorometer, sized with a Bioanalyzer 2100, and then quantified again using the KAPA Library Quantification kit. Every immunoSEQ 96-well plate was sequenced on a dedicated single-read 150-cycle Illumina NextSeq 550 flow cell. Per the source publication's procedure: Because the immunoSEQ output included only junctional sequences and no quality scores, the filtering could not be the same as the filtering used for full-length reads. Sequences were annotated with PyIR, a Python wrapper for IgBLAST v1.9, using IMGT germline references to assign V/J genes and CDR3. Reads were filtered out if the reads had weak V/J assignments (E-value above 1e-6), no CDR3, stop codons, out-of-frame junctions, or ambiguous translated residues. A V3J clonotype was defined by an identical inferred V gene, J gene, and CDR3 amino acid sequence. The percentage overlap between two repertoires was calculated by dividing the number of shared unique clonotypes by the size of the smaller repertoire. Repertoire richness was assessed with RTK rarefaction, the Chao1 estimator, and Recon v2.1 estimates of unobserved clonotypes. Generation probabilities were computed with OLGA for all TCRbeta clonotypes obtained by the gDNA method from four donors. TCRdb holds this immuneACCESS table with in-frame rearrangements only. Some clones are missing; in checked studies, unresolved V genes explain under half, and the rest has no known cause. The V and J calls and clone size were taken over from that table, and D and trimming were inferred from the DNA. The sample table shows about 2,200,000 clones, and about 92% are seen once. The ten top clones hold roughly 1.7% of the sample.

CD8 naive samples consisted of CD45RO-negative cells that were positively selected for CCR7, yielding a CD45RA+CCR7+ population without TemRA cells. Donors were healthy HIV-negative adults with no recently reported acute infections or vaccinations. All donors were Caucasian adults living in Nashville, Tennessee, USA. Blood was obtained by leukapheresis, after which PBMCs were separated by Ficoll-Histopaque density gradient centrifugation and cryopreserved in liquid nitrogen vapor phase. Analytical flow cytometry was used to check the purity and quantity of each magnetically sorted T cell population. From each sorted fraction, genomic DNA was isolated and quantified by UV absorbance on a Nanodrop 2000c. The CDR3, from cysteine to phenylalanine, totals 16 residues. Only the CDR3 part of the read is kept: 48 bases, read in frame from the first base. V drops 5 bases and J drops 8 bases, leaving 22 bases in between. In the germline V gene (reference sequence), CDR1 corresponds to LNHNV and CDR2 to YYDKDF.

Sequencing was done on a sample of naive CD8+ T cells from PBMCs. The cell subset or site label, read with the paper, signifies: CD45RA+CCR7+. This TCR was recovered from a man in his late teens or twenties in good health. Some clones in this sample may be carry-over from other donors' samples. Rearrangement joined TRBV15 to TRBJ2-1; the D element might be TRBD1 or TRBD2, as each aligns at 6 bases. For the CDR3, the sequence is CATSRRRGPSGDEQFF. The DNA is TGTGCCACCAGCCGCCGACGGGGGCCATCCGGTGATGAGCAGTTCTTC.